The sequence of this TCR beta chain was determined in a study of T-cell memory formation after mild COVID-19. About the research overall: The study found TCR clusters largely donor specific.

There are 15 residues in the CDR3. Germline V CDR1 and CDR2: MNHEY, SMNVEV (reference sequence). Trimming left V 2 bases short and J 0 bases short, with 8 bases between. Study-wide results and caveats: Certain responding clones were present in pre-infection memory, suggesting participation of cross-reactive memory. The authors did not confirm SARS-CoV-2 specificity of second-wave clones peaking day 37. Later expanders leaned CD4+, whereas clones that contracted between day 15 and 85 were balanced CD4/CD8.

At least ten counts were recorded for this clonotype. The antigen remains undetermined. TCRdb called the 5' RACE reads again in MiXCR, with one record for every CDR3 protein. This sample carries over 300,000 distinct CDR3 sequences, around 20% of them seen once, and the ten largest clones take around 23%. The V gene is TRBV27, the J gene TRBJ2-1, with D uncertain. The receptor was isolated from a man aged 18 to 30 who had mild COVID-19 (a few samples of this study predate the infection). Cell type and time point are not known. Sequencing was done on a sample of PBMCs or a T cell subset sorted from them (not recorded which). CDR3 amino acids: CASSLRSGSYNEQFF. The CDR3 DNA reads as TGTGCCAGCAGTTTAAGGTCGGGCTCCTACAATGAGCAGTTCTTC.